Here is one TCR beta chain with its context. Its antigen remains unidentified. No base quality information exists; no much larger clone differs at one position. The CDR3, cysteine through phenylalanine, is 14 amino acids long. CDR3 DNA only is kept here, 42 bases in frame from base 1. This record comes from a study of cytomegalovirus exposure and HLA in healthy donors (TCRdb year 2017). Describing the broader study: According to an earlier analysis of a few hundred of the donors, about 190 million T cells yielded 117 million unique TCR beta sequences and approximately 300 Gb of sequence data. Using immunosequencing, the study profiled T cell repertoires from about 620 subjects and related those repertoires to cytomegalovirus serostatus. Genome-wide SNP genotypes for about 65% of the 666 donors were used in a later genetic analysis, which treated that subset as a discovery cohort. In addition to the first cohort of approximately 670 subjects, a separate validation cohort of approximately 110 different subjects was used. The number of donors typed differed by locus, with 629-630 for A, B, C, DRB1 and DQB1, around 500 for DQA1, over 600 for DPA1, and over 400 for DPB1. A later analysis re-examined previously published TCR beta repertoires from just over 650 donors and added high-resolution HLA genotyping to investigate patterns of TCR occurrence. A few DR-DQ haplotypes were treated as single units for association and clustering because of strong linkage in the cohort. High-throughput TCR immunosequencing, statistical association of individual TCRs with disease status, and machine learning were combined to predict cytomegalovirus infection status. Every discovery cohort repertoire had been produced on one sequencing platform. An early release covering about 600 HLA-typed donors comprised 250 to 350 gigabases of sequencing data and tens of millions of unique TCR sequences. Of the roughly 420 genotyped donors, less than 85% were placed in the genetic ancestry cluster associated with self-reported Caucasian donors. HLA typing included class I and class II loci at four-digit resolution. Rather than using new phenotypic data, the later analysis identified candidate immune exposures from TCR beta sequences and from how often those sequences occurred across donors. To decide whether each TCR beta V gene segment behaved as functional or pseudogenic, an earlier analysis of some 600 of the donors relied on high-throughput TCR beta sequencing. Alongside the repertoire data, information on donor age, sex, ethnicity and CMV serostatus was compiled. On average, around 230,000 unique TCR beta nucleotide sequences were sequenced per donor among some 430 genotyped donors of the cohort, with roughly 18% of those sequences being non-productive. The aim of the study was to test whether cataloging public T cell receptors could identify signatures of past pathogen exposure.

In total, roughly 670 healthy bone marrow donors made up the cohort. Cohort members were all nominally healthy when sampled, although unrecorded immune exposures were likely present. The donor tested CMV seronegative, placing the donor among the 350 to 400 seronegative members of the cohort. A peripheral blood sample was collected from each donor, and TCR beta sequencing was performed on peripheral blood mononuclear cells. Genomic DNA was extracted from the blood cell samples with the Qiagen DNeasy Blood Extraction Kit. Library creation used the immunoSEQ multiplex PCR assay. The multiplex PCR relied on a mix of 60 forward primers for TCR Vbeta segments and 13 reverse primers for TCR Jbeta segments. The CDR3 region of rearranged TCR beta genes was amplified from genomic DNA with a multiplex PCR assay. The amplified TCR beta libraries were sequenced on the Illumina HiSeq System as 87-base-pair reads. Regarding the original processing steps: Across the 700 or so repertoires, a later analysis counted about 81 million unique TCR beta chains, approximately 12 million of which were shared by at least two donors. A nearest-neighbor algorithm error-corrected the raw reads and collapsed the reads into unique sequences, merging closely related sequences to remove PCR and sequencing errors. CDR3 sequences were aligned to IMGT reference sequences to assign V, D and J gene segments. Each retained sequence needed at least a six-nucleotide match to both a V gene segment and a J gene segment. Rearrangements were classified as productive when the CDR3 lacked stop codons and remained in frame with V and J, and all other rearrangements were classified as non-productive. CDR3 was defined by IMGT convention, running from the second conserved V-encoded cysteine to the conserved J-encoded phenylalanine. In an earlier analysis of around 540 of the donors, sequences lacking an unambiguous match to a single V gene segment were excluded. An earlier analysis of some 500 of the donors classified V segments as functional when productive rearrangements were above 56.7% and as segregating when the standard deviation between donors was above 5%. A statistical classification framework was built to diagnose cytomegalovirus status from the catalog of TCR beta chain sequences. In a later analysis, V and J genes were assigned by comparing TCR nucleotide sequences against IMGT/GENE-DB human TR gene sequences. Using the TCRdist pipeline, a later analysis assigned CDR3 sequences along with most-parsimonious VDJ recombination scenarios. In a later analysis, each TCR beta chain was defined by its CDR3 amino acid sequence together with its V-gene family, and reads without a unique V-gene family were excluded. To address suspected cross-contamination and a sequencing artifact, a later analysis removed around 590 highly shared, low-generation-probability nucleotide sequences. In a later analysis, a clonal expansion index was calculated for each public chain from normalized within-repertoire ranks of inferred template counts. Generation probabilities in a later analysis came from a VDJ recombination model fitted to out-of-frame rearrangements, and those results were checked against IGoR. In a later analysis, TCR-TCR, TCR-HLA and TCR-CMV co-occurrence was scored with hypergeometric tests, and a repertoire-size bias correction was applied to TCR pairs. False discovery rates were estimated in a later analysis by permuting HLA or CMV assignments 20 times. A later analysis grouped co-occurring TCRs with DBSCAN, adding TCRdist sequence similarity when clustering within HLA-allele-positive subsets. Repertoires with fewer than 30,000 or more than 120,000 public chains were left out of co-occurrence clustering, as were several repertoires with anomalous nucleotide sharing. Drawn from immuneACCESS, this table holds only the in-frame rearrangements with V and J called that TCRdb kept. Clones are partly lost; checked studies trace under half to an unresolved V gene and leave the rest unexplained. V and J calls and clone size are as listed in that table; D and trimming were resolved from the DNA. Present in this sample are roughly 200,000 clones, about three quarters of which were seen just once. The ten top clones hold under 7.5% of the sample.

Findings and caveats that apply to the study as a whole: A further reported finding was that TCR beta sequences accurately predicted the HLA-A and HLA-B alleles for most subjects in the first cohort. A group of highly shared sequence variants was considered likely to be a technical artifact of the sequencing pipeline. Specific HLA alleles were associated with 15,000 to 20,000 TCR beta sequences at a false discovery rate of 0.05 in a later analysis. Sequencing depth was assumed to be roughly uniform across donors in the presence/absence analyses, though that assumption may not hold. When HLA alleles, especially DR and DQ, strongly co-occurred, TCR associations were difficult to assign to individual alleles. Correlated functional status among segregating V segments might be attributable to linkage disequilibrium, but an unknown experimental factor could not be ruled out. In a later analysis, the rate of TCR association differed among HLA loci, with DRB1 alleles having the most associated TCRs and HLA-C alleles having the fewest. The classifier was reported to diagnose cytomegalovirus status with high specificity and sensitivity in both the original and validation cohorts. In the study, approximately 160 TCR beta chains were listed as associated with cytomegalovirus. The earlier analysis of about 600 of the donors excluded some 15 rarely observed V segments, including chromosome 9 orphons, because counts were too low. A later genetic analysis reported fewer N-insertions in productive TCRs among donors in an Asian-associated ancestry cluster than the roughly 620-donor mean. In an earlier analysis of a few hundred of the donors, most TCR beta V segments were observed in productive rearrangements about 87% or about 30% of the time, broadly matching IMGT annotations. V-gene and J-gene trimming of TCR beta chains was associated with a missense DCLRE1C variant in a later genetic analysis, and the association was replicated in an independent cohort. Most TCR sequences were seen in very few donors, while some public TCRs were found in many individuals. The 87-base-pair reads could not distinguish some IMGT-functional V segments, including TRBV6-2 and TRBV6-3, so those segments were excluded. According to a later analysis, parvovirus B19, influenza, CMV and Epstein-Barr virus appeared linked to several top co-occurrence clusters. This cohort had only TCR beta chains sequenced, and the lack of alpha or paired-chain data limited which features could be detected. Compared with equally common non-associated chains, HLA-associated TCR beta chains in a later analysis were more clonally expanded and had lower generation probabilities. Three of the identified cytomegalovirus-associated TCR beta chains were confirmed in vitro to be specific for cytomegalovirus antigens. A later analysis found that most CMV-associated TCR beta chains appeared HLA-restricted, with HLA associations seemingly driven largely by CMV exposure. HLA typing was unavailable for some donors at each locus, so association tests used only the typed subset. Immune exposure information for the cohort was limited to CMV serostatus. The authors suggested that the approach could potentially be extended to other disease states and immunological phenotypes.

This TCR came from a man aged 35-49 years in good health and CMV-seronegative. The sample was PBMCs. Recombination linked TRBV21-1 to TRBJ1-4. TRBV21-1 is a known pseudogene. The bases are TGTGCCAGCAGCAAAGAACACTTCAGAGGAAAACTGTTTTTT. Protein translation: CASSKEHFRGKLFF.